A selection of T cell receptor beta chains follows, all from one sample in a study of T-cell memory formation after mild COVID-19. TCRdb reanalysed the 5' RACE reads using MiXCR and keeps one entry per CDR3 protein. Of 240,000 or so distinct CDR3 sequences listed, more than 8% are singletons. The specimen was PBMCs or a T cell subset sorted from them (not recorded which). These receptors came from a man aged 18 to 29 who had mild COVID-19 (a few samples of this study predate the infection). Cell type and time point are not known. Each CDR3 is given with its conserved first and last residue. A D gene is named only where the DNA matches it firmly. Some rows mark clone size as missing; the rest say once, few, many or name a class of expanded clone.

D gene	clone size	J gene	CDR3 length	V gene	CDR3 DNA	CDR3 protein
TRBD2	few	TRBJ2-1	14	TRBV29-1	TGCAGCGTTGACCGTAGCGGGTCCTACAATGAGCAGTTCTTC	CSVDRSGSYNEQFF
NA	few	TRBJ1-3	13	TRBV7-2	TGTGCCAGCAGCCGGACAGCTGGAAACACCATATATTTT	CASSRTAGNTIYF
TRBD1	few	TRBJ2-1	16	TRBV4-3	TGCGCCAGCAGCCAAGATTGGGACAGGGAAAACAATGAGCAGTTCTTC	CASSQDWDRENNEQFF
NA	NA	TRBJ2-1	13	TRBV15	TGTGCCACCAGCCTAGCCAGTGCGAATGAGCAGTTCTTC	CATSLASANEQFF
NA	NA	TRBJ2-7	16	TRBV9	TGTGCCAGCAGCGTAGGGCCAGCACAGAGGGTCGAAGAGCAGTACTTC	CASSVGPAQRVEEQYF
NA	NA	TRBJ2-1	15	TRBV9	TGTGCCAGCAGCGTAGTTGCCAGGGGAGGAGATGAGCAGTTCTTC	CASSVVARGGDEQFF
NA	NA	TRBJ1-1	16	TRBV13	TGTGCCAGCAGCACCGGAGGGGCCGGCGTTGGCACTGAAGCTTTCTTT	CASSTGGAGVGTEAFF
NA	few	TRBJ2-7	15	TRBV9	TGTGCCAGCAGCGTAGATTCCCAATACTCCTACGAGCAGTACTTC	CASSVDSQYSYEQYF
NA	many	TRBJ2-2	13	TRBV6-6	TGTGCCAGCAGAGCGGGGAACACCGGGGAGCTGTTTTTT	CASRAGNTGELFF
NA	few	TRBJ2-1	14	TRBV29-1	TGCAGCGTTGGACAGGCGATTGCCTACAATGAGCAGTTCTTC	CSVGQAIAYNEQFF
TRBD2	NA	TRBJ2-3	15	TRBV7-2	TGTGCCAGCAGCTTAGTGGGGGGGACCACAGATACGCAGTATTTT	CASSLVGGTTDTQYF
TRBD1	NA	TRBJ1-1	13	TRBV29-1	TGCAGCGCCGTGACAGGGGGGCACACTGAAGCTTTCTTT	CSAVTGGHTEAFF
NA	few	TRBJ1-2	13	TRBV27	TGTGCCAGCAGTTTATTTGGCAGCCTGGGCTACACCTTC	CASSLFGSLGYTF
TRBD1	NA	TRBJ2-5	15	TRBV4-2	TGTGCCAGCAGCCAAGAGCTACAGGGGGCAGAGACCCAGTACTTC	CASSQELQGAETQYF
NA	few	TRBJ2-1	13	TRBV5-1	TGCGCCAGCAGCTTGGATACCGACAATGAGCAGTTCTTC	CASSLDTDNEQFF
NA	NA	TRBJ1-1	14	TRBV12-3/TRBV12-4	TGTGCCAGCAGTTTCGAGGGCACCAACACTGAAGCTTTCTTT	CASSFEGTNTEAFF
TRBD2	many	TRBJ2-5	15	TRBV9	TGTGCCAGCAGCGAATATAGCGGGACCCAAGAGACCCAGTACTTC	CASSEYSGTQETQYF
NA	NA	TRBJ2-5	15	TRBV5-1	TGCGCCAGCACCTCCGAATCAGGGGCAGGGGAGACCCAGTACTTC	CASTSESGAGETQYF
NA	few	TRBJ1-4	16	TRBV11-2	TGTGCCAGCAGCTTACGTGTCGGGACGGGTAATGAAAAACTGTTTTTT	CASSLRVGTGNEKLFF
NA	few	TRBJ1-4	15	TRBV20-1	TGCAGTGCTTCTGACCCAAGAGGAACTAATGAAAAACTGTTTTTT	CSASDPRGTNEKLFF
TRBD1	NA	TRBJ2-7	12	TRBV7-2	TGTGCCAGCTGGGACAGGGCTGGAGAGCAGTACTTC	CASWDRAGEQYF
TRBD1	many	TRBJ1-4	15	TRBV7-2	TGTGCCAGCAGCCGACAGGGGGCGGCTAATGAAAAACTGTTTTTT	CASSRQGAANEKLFF
NA	NA	TRBJ2-2	12	TRBV10-3	TGTGCCATCAGTTCGGAGACCGGGGAGCTGTTTTTT	CAISSETGELFF
NA	few	TRBJ2-1	15	TRBV7-2	TGTGCCAGCAGCTTGCCGGGCGGGCCTTACAATGAGCAGTTCTTC	CASSLPGGPYNEQFF
NA	many	TRBJ2-1	13	TRBV3-1	TGTGCCAGCAGCCGGACGTCCGCCAATGAGCAGTTCTTC	CASSRTSANEQFF
NA	NA	TRBJ1-1	14	TRBV6-2/TRBV6-3	TGTGCCAGCAGTTACGACGCCTGGGGCACTGAAGCTTTCTTT	CASSYDAWGTEAFF
TRBD2	NA	TRBJ2-3	21	TRBV2	TGTGCCAGCAGGATGACCCCGGGACTAGCGGGGGGGCTTAATAGCACAGATACGCAGTATTTT	CASRMTPGLAGGLNSTDTQYF
NA	NA	TRBJ1-3	14	TRBV12-3/TRBV12-4	TGTGCCGGTAGACGGTTAAACTCTGGAAACACCATATATTTT	CAGRRLNSGNTIYF
NA	few	TRBJ1-1	13	TRBV6-5	TGTGCCAGCAGTTGGGGGTTGCGGACTGAAGCTTTCTTT	CASSWGLRTEAFF
TRBD1	few	TRBJ2-6	17	TRBV6-2/TRBV6-3	TGTGCCAGCAGTTCGGGACAGGCCCACTCTGGGGCCAACGTCCTGACTTTC	CASSSGQAHSGANVLTF
NA	few	TRBJ2-3	13	TRBV7-2	TGTGCCAGCAGCTTGCCCCCAGCAGATACGCAGTATTTT	CASSLPPADTQYF
NA	NA	TRBJ1-5	17	TRBV4-2	TGTGCCAGCAGCCAAGACGCCGGGGCTCGGTTTAATCAGCCCCAGCATTTT	CASSQDAGARFNQPQHF
NA	few	TRBJ1-6	17	TRBV12-3/TRBV12-4	TGTGCCAGCAACCTGGGGACACTGAGCTCCTATAATTCACCCCTCCACTTT	CASNLGTLSSYNSPLHF
TRBD2	few	TRBJ2-7	16	TRBV18	TGTGCCAGCTCACCGATAACTAGCGGGAGGACGGGGGAGCAGTACTTC	CASSPITSGRTGEQYF
NA	few	TRBJ2-3	15	TRBV20-1	TGCAGTGCTCTTTCCAGGGGGGCAACAACAGATACGCAGTATTTT	CSALSRGATTDTQYF
NA	NA	TRBJ2-1	14	TRBV3-1	TGTGCCAGCAGCCAAGGGGACATCTACAATGAGCAGTTCTTC	CASSQGDIYNEQFF
NA	few	TRBJ1-2	14	TRBV7-8	TGTGCCAGCAGCTTAGTGTCGGTTCGGTATGGCTACACCTTC	CASSLVSVRYGYTF
NA	NA	TRBJ2-1	15	TRBV24-1	TGTGCCACCAGTGACACCTCGCGGGGAGACAATGAGCAGTTCTTC	CATSDTSRGDNEQFF
NA	few	TRBJ2-2	16	TRBV7-2	TGTGCCAGCAGCCCTCGAGCAGGGGGAGGTACCGGGGAGCTGTTTTTT	CASSPRAGGGTGELFF
TRBD1	NA	TRBJ2-3	15	TRBV5-1	TGCGCCAGCAGCGAGGGGACAGGGCGCACAGATACGCAGTATTTT	CASSEGTGRTDTQYF
NA	few	TRBJ1-3	16	TRBV18	TGTGCCAGCTCGACCCAGGAGAGTATTCCCGGAAACACCATATATTTT	CASSTQESIPGNTIYF
NA	NA	TRBJ2-5	16	TRBV12-3/TRBV12-4	TGTGCCAGCAGAGGTCTTGAGTTCCGGGGGAGAGAGACCCAGTACTTC	CASRGLEFRGRETQYF
NA	many	TRBJ2-4	16	TRBV5-1	TGCGCCAGCAGCTGGAAAACGGGGCTAGCCAAAAACATTCAGTACTTC	CASSWKTGLAKNIQYF
TRBD1	many	TRBJ1-1	15	TRBV5-5	TGTGCCAGCAGCCACCGGACAGGCCTGAACACTGAAGCTTTCTTT	CASSHRTGLNTEAFF